Following are 3 T cell receptor beta chains from one sample sequenced in a study of response to subunit inactivated influenza vaccine. TCRdb reprocessed the RT-PCR reads via MiXCR and lists one record per CDR3 protein. The table includes some 500,000 distinct CDR3 sequences, 15% to 20% detected once. This material consisted of CD4+ T cells sorted from PBMCs, taken less than 30 months after vaccination. The receptors were sampled from a man between 50 and 75 years old who received an inactivated influenza vaccine.

The sample holds many counts of this clonotype. V usage is TRBV20-1 and J usage is TRBJ2-1; a weak D match, TRBD1 (5 bases). The CDR3 totals 15 residues. The germline CDR1 and CDR2 sequences are DFQATT and SNEGSKA (reference sequence). Trimming shortened V by 0 bases and J by 2 bases, and 11 bases separated the two germline ends. The CDR3 DNA sequence: TGCAGTGCTAGAGAGGGGCTTTTCACCTACAATGAGCAGTTCTTC. Translated, it gives CSAREGLFTYNEQFF.

Points on this clonotype: The junction departs from germline at one end; a sequencing error may be responsible. The genes are TRBV6-2 or TRBV6-3 and TRBJ2-2; 8 bases fit TRBD1. The germline V gene has CDR1 MNHEY and CDR2 SVGEGT. The CDR3 sequence is 17 residues long. Here the CDR3 DNA reads TGTGCCAGCAGTTATTTGGTAGGACAGGGATTCGACGGGGAGCCGTTTTTT. It specifies CASSYLVGQGFDGEPFF.

This sequence joins TRBV6-1 and TRBJ2-7; D may correspond to TRBD1 or TRBD2 (6 bases each). V lost 7 bases, J lost 4 bases, and 17 bases lay in between. The CDR3 sequence is 14 residues long. CDR1 is MNHNS, CDR2 SASEGT, per germline. CDR3 coding DNA: TGTGCCAGCAACCGAGGAGGGGGAAGGTACGAGCAGTACTTC. It is translated as CASNRGGGRYEQYF.